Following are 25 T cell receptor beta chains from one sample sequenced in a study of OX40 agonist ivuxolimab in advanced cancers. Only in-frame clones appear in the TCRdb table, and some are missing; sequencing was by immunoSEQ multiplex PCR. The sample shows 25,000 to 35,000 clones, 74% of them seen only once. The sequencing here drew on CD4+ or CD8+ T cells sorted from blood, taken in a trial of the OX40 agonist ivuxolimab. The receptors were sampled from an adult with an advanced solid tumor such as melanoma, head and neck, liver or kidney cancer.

The chain's CDR3 is CASSPTGFSRSNEKLFF. CDR3 coding DNA: TGTGCCAGCAGTCCGACAGGGTTCAGCAGGAGTAATGAAAAACTGTTTTTT. The chain has TRBV27 and TRBJ1-4; TRBD1 matches 7 bases. The CDR3 covers 17 residues. CDR1 and CDR2 (germline): MNHEY, SMNVEV (reference sequence). V shed 5 bases, J shed 4 bases, and the junction held 13 bases outside the gene matches.

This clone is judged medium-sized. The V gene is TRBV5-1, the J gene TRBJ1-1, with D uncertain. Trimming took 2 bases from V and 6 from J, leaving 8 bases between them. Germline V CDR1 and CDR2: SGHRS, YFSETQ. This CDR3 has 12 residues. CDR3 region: CASSLKPPEAFF. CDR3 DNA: TGCGCCAGCAGCTTAAAGCCTCCTGAAGCTTTCTTT.

The CDR3 protein is CASSTGQASSGNTIYF. CDR3 bases: TGCGCCAGCAGCACGGGACAGGCTTCGTCTGGAAACACCATATATTTT. The rearrangement uses TRBV5-1 and TRBJ1-3; 8 nucleotides match TRBD1. V lost 4 bases and J lost 1; bases outside the gene matches: 7. Germline V gene data show CDR1 as SGHRS and CDR2 as YFSETQ. The CDR3 loop spans 16 amino acids.

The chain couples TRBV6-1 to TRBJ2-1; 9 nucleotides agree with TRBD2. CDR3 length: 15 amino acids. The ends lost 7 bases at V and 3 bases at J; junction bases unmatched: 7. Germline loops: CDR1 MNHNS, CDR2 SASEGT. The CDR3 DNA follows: TGTGCCAGCACCCAGGGGCGGGGGGGCTACAATGAGCAGTTCTTC. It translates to CASTQGRGGYNEQFF.

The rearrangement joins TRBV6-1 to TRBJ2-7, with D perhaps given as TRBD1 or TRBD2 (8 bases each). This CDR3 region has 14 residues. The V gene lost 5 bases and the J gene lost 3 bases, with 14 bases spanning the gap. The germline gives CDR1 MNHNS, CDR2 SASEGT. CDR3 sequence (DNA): TGTGCCAGCAGTCCGGGGGGGACAGGCTACGAGCAGTACTTC. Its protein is CASSPGGTGYEQYF.

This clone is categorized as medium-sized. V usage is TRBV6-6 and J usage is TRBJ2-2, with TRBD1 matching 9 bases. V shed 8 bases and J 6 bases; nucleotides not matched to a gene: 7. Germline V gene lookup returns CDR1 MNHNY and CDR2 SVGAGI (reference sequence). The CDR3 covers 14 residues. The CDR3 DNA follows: TGTGCCAGCGCCCGGGACAGGGCGGCCGGGGAGCTGTTTTTT. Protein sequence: CASARDRAAGELFF.

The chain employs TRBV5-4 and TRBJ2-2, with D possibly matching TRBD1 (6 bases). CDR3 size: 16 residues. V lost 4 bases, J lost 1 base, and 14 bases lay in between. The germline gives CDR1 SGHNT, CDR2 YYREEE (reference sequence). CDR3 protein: CASSTRTARNTGELFF. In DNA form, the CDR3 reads TGTGCCAGCAGCACAAGGACAGCCCGGAACACCGGGGAGCTGTTTTTT.

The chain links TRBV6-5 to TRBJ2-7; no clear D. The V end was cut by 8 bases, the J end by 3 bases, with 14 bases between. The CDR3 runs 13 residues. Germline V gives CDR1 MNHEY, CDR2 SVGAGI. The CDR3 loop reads CASLLRVFYEQYV. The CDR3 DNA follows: TGTGCCAGCTTACTTCGGGTTTTCTACGAGCAGTACGTC.

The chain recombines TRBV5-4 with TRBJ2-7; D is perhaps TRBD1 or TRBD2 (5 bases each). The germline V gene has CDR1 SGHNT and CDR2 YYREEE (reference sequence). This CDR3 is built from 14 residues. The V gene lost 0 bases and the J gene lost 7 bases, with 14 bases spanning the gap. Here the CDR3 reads CASSLEGTRREQYF. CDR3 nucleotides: TGTGCCAGCAGCTTGGAAGGGACCCGGAGGGAGCAGTACTTC.

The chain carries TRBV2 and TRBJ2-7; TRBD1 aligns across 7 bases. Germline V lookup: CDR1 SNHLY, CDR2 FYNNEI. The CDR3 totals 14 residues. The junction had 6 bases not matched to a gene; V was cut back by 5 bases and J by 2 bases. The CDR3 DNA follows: TGTGCCAGCAGTCTGAACAGGGGAACCTACGAGCAGTACTTC. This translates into CASSLNRGTYEQYF.

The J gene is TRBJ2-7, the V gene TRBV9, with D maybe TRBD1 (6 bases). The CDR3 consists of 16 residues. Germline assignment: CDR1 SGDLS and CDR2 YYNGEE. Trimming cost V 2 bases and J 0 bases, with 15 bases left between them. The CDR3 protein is CASSVGDTYDSYEQYV. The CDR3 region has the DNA TGTGCCAGCAGCGTGGGGGACACATACGACTCCTACGAGCAGTACGTC.

The CDR3 DNA reads TGCGCCAGCAGTAGAACAGGGGAGACTGAAGCTTTCTTT. It yields the protein CASSRTGETEAFF. This sequence joins TRBV10-2 and TRBJ1-1, with 7 bases aligning to TRBD1. Losses at the gene ends were 5 bases for V and 5 bases for J; bases not matched to a gene: 5. Germline V CDR1 and CDR2: WSHSY, SAAADI. This CDR3 spans 13 amino acids.

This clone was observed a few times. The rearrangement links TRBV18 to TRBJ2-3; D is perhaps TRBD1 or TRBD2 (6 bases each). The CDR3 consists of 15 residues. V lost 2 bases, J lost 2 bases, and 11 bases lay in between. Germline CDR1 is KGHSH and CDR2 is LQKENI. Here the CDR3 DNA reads TGTGCCAGCTCACCAGGATCGGGGGCCACAGATACGCAGTATTTT. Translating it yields CASSPGSGATDTQYF.

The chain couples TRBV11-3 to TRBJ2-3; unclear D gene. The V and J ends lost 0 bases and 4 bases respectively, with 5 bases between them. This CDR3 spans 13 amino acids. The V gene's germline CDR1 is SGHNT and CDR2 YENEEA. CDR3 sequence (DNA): TGTGCCAGCAGCTTAGATTGGGCAGATACGCAGTATTTT. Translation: CASSLDWADTQYF.

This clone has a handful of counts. CDR3 sequence (DNA): TGCGCCAGCAGCTTGAATAGCGGGGGAGCAGAGACCCAGTACTTC. Its translation: CASSLNSGGAETQYF. J is TRBJ2-5 and V is TRBV5-1; 9 nucleotides align to TRBD2. This CDR3 is built from 15 residues. CDR1 SGHRS and CDR2 YFSETQ come from the germline V gene. J was trimmed by 4 bases and V by 1 base; bases with no gene match: 5.

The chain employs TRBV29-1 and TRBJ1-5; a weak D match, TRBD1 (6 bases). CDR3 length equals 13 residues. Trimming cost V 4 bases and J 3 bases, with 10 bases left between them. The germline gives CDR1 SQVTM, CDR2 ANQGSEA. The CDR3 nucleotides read TGCAGCGTTGCGGGGGGCCCCAATCAGCCCCAGCATTTT. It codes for CSVAGGPNQPQHF. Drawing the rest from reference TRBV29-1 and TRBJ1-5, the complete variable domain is SAVISQKPSRDICQRGTSLTIQCQVDSQVTMMFWYRQQPGQSLTLIATANQGSEATYESGFVIDKFPISRPNLTFSTLTVSNMSPEDSSIYLCSVAGGPNQPQHFGDGTRLSIL.

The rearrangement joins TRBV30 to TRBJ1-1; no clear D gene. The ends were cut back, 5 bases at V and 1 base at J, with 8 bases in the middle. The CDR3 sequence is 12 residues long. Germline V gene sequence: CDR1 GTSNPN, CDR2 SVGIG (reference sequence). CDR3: CAWGRQNTEAFF. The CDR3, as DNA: TGTGCCTGGGGAAGACAGAACACTGAAGCTTTCTTT.

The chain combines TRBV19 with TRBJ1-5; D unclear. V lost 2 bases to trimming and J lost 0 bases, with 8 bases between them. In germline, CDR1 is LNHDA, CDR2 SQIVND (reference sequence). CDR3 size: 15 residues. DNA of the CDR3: TGTGCCAGTAGTATAACCAGTAATAGCAATCAGCCCCAGCATTTT. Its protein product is CASSITSNSNQPQHF.

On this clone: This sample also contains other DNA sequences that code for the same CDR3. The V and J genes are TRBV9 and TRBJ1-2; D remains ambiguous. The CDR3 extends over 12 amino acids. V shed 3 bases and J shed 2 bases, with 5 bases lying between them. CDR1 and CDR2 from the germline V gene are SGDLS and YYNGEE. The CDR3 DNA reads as TGTGCCAGCAGCGGATCCAACTATGGCTACACCTTC. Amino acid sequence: CASSGSNYGYTF.

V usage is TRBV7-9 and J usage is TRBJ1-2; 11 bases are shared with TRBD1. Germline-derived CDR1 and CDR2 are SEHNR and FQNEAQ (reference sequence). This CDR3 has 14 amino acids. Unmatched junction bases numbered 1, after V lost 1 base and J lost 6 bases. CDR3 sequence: CASSLVGQGDGYTF. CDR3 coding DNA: TGTGCCAGCAGCTTAGTGGGACAGGGGGATGGCTACACCTTC.

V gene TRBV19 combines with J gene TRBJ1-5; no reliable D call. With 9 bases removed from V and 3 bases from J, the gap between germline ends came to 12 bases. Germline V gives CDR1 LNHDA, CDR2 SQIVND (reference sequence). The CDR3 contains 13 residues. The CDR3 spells CASRPRDNQPQHF. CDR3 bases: TGTGCCAGCCGACCTAGGGACAATCAGCCCCAGCATTTT.

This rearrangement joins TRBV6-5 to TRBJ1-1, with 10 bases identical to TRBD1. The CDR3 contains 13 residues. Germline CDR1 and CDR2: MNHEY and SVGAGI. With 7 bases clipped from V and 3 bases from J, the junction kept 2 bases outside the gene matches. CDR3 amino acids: CASTGTGDTEAFF. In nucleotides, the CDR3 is TGTGCCAGCACCGGGACAGGGGACACTGAAGCTTTCTTT.

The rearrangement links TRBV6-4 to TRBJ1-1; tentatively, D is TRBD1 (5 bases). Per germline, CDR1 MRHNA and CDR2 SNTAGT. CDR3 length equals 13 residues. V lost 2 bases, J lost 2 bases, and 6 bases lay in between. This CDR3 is CASSDDRNTEAFF. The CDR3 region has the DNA TGTGCCAGCAGTGACGACAGAAACACTGAAGCTTTCTTT.

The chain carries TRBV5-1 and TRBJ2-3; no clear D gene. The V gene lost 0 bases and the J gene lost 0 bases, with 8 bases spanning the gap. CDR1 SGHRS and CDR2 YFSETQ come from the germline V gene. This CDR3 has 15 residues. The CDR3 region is CASSLEVISTDTQYF. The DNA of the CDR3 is TGCGCCAGCAGCTTGGAGGTGATTAGCACAGATACGCAGTATTTT.

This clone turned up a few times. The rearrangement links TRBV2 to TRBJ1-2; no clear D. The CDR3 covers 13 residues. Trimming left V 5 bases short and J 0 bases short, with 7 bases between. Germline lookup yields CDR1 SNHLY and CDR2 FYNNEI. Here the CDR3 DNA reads TGTGCCAGCAGTCTAAAAGCTAACTATGGCTACACCTTC. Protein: CASSLKANYGYTF.